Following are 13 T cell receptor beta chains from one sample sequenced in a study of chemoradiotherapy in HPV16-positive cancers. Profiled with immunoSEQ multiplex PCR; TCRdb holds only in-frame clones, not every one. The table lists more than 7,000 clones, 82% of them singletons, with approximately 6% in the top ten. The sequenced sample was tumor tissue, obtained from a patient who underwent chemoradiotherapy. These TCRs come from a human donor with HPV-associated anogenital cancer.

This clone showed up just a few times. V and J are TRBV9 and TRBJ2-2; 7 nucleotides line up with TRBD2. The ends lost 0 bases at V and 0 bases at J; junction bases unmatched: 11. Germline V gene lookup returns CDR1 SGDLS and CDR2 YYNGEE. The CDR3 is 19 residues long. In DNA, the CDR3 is TGTGCCAGCAGCGTAGGAGGAAGTGGGGGGGGAGCGAACACCGGGGAGCTGTTTTTT. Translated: CASSVGGSGGGANTGELFF.

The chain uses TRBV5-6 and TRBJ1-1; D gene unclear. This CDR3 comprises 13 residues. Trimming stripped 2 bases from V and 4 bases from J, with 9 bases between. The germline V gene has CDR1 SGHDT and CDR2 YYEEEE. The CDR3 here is CASSFFIRTEAFF. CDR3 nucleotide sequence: TGTGCCAGCAGCTTTTTCATACGCACTGAAGCTTTCTTT. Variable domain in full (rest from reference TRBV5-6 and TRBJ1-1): DAGVTQSPTHLIKTRGQQVTLRCSPKSGHDTVSWYQQALGQGPQFIFQYYEEEERQRGNFPDRFSGHQFPNYSSELNVNALLLGDSALYLCASSFFIRTEAFFGQGTRLTVV.

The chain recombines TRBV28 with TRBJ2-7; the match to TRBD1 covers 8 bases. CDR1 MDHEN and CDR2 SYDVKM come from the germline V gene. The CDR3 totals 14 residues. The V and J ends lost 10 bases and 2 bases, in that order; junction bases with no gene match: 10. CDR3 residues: CATQDRGEAYEQYF. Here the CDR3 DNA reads TGTGCCACCCAAGACAGGGGAGAGGCCTACGAGCAGTACTTC.

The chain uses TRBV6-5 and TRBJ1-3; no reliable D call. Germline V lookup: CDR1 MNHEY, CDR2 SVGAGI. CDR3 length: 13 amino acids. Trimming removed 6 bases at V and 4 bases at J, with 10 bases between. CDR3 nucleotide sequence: TGTGCCAGCAGCCAAGTCCCGGGAAACACCATATATTTT. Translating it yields CASSQVPGNTIYF.

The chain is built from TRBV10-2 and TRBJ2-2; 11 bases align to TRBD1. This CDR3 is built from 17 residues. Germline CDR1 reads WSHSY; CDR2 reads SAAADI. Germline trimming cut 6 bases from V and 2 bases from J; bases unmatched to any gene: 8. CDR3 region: CASRDRGLGRNTGELFF. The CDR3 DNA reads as TGCGCCAGCAGGGACAGGGGGCTGGGTAGAAACACCGGGGAGCTGTTTTTT.

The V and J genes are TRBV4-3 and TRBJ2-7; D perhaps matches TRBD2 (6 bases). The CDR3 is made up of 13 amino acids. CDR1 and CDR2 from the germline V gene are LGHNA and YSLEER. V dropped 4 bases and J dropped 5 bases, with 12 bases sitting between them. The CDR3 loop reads CASSRGLRDEQYF. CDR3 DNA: TGCGCCAGCAGCCGGGGACTTCGGGACGAGCAGTACTTC.

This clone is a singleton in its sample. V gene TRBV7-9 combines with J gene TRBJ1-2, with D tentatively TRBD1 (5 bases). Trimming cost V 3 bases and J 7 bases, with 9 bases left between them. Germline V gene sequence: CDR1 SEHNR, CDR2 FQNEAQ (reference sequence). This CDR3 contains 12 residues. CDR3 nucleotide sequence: TGTGCCAGCAGCTTTGACAGATCTGGCTACACCTTC. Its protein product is CASSFDRSGYTF.

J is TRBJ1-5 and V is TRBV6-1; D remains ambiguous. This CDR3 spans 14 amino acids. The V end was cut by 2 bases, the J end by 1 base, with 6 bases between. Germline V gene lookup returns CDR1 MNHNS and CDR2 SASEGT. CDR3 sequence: CASSETNSNQPQHF. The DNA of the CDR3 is TGTGCCAGCAGTGAAACAAACAGCAATCAGCCCCAGCATTTT.

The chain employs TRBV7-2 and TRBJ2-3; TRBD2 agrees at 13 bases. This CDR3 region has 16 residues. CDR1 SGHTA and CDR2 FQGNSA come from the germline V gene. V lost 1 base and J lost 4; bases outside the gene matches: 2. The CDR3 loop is CASSLGLAGGADTQYF. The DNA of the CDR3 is TGTGCCAGCAGCTTAGGACTAGCGGGGGGAGCAGATACGCAGTATTTT.

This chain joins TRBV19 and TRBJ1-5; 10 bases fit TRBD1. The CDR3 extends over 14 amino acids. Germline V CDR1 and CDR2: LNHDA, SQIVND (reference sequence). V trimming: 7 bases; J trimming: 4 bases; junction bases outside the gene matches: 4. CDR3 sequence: CASNRDRGNQPQHF. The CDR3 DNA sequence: TGTGCCAGTAACCGGGACAGGGGTAATCAGCCCCAGCATTTT.

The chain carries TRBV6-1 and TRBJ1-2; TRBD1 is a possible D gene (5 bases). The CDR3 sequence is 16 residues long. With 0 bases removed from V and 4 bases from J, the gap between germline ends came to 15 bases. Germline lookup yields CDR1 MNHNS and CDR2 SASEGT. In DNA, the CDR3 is TGTGCCAGCAGTGAAGCGCCAGACGGGGGTTCCTATGGCTACACCTTC. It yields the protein CASSEAPDGGSYGYTF.

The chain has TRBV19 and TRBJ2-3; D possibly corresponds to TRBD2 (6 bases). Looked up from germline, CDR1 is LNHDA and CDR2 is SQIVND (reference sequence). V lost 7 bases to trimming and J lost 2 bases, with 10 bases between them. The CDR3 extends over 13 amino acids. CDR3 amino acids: CASKGGYTDTQYF. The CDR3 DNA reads TGTGCCAGTAAGGGAGGCTACACAGATACGCAGTATTTT.

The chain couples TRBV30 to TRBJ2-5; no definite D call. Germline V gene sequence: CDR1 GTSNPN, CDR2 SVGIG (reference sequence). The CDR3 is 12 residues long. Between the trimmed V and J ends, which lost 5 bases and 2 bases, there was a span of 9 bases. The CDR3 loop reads CAWARLQETQYF. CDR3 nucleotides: TGTGCCTGGGCCCGGCTTCAAGAGACCCAGTACTTC.